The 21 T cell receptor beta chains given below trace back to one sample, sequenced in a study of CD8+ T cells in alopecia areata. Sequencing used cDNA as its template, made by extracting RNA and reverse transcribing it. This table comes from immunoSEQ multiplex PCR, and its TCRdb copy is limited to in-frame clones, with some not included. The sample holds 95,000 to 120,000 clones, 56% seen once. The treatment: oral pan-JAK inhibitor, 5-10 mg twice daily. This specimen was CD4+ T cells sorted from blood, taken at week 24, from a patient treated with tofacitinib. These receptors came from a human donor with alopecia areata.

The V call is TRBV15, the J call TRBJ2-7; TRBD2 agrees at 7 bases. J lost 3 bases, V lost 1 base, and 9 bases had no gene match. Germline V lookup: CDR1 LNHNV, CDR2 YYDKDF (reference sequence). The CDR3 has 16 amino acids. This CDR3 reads CATSRGGAGTDYEQYF. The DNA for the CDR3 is TGTGCCACCAGCAGAGGTGGAGCGGGAACCGACTACGAGCAGTACTTC.

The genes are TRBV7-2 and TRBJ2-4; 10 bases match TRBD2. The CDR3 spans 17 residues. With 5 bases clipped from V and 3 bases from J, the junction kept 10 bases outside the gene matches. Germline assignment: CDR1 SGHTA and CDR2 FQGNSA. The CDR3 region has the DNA TGTGCCAGCAGCCCCCAAGCGGGGGGGCTAGGCAAAAACATTCAGTACTTC. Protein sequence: CASSPQAGGLGKNIQYF.

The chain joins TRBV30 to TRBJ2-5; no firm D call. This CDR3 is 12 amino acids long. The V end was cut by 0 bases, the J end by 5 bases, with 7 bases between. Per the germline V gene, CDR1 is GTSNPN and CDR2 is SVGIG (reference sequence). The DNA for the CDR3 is TGTGCCTGGAGTGTACAAGGGGAGACCCAGTACTTC. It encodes CAWSVQGETQYF.

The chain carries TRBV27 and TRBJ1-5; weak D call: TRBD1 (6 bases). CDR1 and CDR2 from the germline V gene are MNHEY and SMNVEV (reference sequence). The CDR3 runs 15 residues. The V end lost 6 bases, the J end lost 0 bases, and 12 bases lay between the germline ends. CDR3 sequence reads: CASRKSGASNQPQHF. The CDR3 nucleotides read TGTGCCAGCAGGAAATCAGGGGCTAGCAATCAGCCCCAGCATTTT.

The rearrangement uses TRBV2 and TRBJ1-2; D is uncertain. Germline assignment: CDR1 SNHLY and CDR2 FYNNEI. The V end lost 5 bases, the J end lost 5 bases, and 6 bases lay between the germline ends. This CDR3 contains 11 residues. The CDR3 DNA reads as TGTGCCAGCAGTACTGATTATGGCTACACCTTC. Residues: CASSTDYGYTF.

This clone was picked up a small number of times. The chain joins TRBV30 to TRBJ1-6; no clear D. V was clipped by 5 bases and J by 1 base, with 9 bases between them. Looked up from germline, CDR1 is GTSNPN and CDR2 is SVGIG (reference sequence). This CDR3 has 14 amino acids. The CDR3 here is CAWGIGSYNSPLHF. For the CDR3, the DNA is TGTGCCTGGGGGATAGGTTCCTATAATTCACCCCTCCACTTT.

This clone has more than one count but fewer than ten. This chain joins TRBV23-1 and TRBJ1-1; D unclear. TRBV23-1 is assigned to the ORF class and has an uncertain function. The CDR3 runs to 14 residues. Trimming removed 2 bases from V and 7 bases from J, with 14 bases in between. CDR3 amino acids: CASSQVPSGGEAFF. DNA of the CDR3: TGCGCCAGCAGTCAAGTCCCCAGTGGAGGTGAAGCTTTCTTT.

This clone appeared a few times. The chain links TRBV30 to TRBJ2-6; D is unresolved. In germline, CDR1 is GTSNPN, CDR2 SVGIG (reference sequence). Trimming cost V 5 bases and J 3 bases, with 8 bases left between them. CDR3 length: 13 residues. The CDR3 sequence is CAWDVVGANVLTF. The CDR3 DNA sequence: TGTGCCTGGGATGTGGTTGGGGCCAACGTCCTGACTTTC. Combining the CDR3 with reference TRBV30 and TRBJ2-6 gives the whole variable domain SQTIHQWPATLVQPVGSPLSLECTVEGTSNPNLYWYRQAAGRGLQLLFYSVGIGQISSEVPQNLSASRPQDRQFILSSKKLLLSDSGFYLCAWDVVGANVLTFGAGSRLTVL.

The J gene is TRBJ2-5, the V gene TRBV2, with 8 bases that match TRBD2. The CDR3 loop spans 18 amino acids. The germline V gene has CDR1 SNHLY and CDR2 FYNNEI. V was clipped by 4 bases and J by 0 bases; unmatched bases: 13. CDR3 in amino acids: CASSGGVTAGAYQETQYF. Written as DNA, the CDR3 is TGTGCCAGCAGTGGAGGGGTTACAGCGGGGGCGTACCAAGAGACCCAGTACTTC.

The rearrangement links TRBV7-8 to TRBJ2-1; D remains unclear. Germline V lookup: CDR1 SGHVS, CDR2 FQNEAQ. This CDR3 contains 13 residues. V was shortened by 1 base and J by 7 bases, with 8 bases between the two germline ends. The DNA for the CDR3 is TGTGCCAGCAGCTTAGGCCATCAAAATGAGCAGTTCTTC. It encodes CASSLGHQNEQFF.

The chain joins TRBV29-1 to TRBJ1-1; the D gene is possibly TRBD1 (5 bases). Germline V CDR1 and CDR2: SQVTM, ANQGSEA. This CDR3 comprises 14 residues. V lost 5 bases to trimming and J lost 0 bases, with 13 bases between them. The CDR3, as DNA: TGCAGCGTTTCCAGGGACCTGTTGAACACTGAAGCTTTCTTT. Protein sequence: CSVSRDLLNTEAFF. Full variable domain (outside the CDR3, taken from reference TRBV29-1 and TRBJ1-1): SAVISQKPSRDICQRGTSLTIQCQVDSQVTMMFWYRQQPGQSLTLIATANQGSEATYESGFVIDKFPISRPNLTFSTLTVSNMSPEDSSIYLCSVSRDLLNTEAFFGQGTRLTVV.

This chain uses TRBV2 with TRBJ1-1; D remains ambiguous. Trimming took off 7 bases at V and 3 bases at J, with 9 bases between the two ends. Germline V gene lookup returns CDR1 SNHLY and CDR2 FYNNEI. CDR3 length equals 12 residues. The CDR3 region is CASTRTYTEAFF. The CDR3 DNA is TGTGCCAGCACCCGAACCTACACTGAAGCTTTCTTT.

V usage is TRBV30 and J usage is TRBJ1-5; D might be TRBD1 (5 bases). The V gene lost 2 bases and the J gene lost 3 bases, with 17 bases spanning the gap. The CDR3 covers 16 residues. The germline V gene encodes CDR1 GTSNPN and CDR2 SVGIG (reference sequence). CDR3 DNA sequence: TGTGCCTGGAGTTTGGGGGAGGGGATGTACAATCAGCCCCAGCATTTT. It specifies CAWSLGEGMYNQPQHF.

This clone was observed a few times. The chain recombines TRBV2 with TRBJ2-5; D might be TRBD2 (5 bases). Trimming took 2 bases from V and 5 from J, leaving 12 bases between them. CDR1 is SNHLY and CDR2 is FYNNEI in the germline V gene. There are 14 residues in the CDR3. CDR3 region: CASSEWRAVETQYF. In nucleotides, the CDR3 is TGTGCCAGCAGTGAATGGCGAGCGGTGGAGACCCAGTACTTC.

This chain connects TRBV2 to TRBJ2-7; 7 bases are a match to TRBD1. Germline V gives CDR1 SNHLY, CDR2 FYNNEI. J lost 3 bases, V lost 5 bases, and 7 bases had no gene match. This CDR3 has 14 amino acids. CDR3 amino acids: CASSSQGLGYEQYF. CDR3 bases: TGTGCCAGCAGTTCACAGGGGCTGGGCTACGAGCAGTACTTC.

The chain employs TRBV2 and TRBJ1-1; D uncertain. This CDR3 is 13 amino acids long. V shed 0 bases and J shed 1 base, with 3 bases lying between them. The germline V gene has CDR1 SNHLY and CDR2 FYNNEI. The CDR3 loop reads CASSEAPNTEAFF. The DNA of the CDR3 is TGTGCCAGCAGTGAAGCCCCGAACACTGAAGCTTTCTTT.

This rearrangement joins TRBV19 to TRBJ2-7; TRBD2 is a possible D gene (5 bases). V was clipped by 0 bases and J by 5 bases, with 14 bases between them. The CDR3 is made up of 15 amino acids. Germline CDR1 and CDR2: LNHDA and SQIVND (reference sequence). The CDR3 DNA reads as TGTGCCAGTAGTATAGATGGGCAGTGGCGGGACGAGCAGTACTTC. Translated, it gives CASSIDGQWRDEQYF.

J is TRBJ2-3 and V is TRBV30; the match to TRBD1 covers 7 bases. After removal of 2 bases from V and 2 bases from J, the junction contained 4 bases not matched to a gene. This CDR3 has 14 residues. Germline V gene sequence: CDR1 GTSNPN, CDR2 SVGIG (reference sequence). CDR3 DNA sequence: TGTGCCTGGAGTACCGGGACAGACACAGATACGCAGTATTTT. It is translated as CAWSTGTDTDTQYF.

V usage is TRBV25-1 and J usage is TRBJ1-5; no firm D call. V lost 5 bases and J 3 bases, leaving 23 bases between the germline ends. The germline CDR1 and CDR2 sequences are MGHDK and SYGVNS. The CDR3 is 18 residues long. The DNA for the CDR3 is TGTGCCAGCAGTCCCCCGGGCGACCTCCGCCTCTACAATCAGCCCCAGCATTTT. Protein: CASSPPGDLRLYNQPQHF.

CDR3 DNA: TGTGCCTGGAGTGGAGGTCGGGAGACCCAGTACTTC. Translated, it gives CAWSGGRETQYF. This sequence joins TRBV30 and TRBJ2-5, with no clear D. The CDR3 covers 12 residues. Germline loops: CDR1 GTSNPN, CDR2 SVGIG (reference sequence). The V gene lost 1 base and the J gene lost 5 bases, with 8 bases spanning the gap.

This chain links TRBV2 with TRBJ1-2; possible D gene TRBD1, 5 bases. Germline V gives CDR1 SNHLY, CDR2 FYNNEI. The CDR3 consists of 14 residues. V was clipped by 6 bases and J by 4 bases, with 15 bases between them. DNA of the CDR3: TGTGCCAGCAGCCCCGGGACCGAAAGCTATGGCTACACCTTC. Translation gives CASSPGTESYGYTF.